Listed below are T cell receptor beta chains from one sample, sequenced in a study of vaccination effects on CD4 cells after COVID-19. No antigen is known for these receptors. TCRdb's copy holds only in-frame clones and misses some; the assay was immunoSEQ multiplex PCR. The data show about 74,000 clones, approximately 77% seen once. The source material was CD4+ T cells from PBMCs cultured without peptide, sampled before COVID-19 vaccination. The origin of the receptors is a human donor who received a COVID-19 vaccine. The CDR3 runs from the conserved cysteine through the conserved F or W. The D gene is left open where the match is weak. Size tells how often a clone was seen (once, few, many) or the class of an expanded clone, and some rows leave it out.

v_gene: TRBV3-1/TRBV3-2; j_gene: TRBJ2-1; abundance: -; d_gene: TRBD1; CDR3aa: CASSRTGDDGEQFF; CDR3nt: TGTGCCAGCAGCAGGACAGGGGACGATGGTGAGCAGTTCTTC
v_gene: TRBV5-8; j_gene: TRBJ2-5; abundance: -; d_gene: -; CDR3aa: CASSLSPFQETQYF; CDR3nt: TGTGCCAGCAGCTTGAGTCCTTTCCAAGAGACCCAGTACTTC
v_gene: TRBV11-1; j_gene: TRBJ1-1; abundance: -; d_gene: -; CDR3aa: CASRLGVDRNTEAFF; CDR3nt: TGTGCCAGCAGATTAGGGGTGGACAGGAACACTGAAGCTTTCTTT
v_gene: TRBV2; j_gene: TRBJ2-1; abundance: -; d_gene: TRBD2; CDR3aa: CASSVRGTSAGGPTTSYNEQFF; CDR3nt: TGTGCCAGCAGTGTTCGGGGTACTTCGGCGGGGGGGCCTACAACTTCCTACAATGAGCAGTTCTTC
v_gene: TRBV2; j_gene: TRBJ2-3; abundance: -; d_gene: TRBD2; CDR3aa: CASSERSFRGADTQYF; CDR3nt: TGTGCCAGCAGTGAAAGGTCTTTTCGGGGGGCAGATACGCAGTATTTT
v_gene: TRBV19; j_gene: TRBJ1-3; abundance: few; d_gene: TRBD1; CDR3aa: CASSGQGIGNTIYF; CDR3nt: TGTGCCAGTAGTGGACAGGGGATAGGAAACACCATATATTTT
v_gene: TRBV4-1; j_gene: TRBJ1-1; abundance: -; d_gene: TRBD1; CDR3aa: CASSLYSGQGATTEAFF; CDR3nt: TGCGCCAGCAGCCTTTACTCGGGACAGGGGGCTACCACTGAAGCTTTCTTT
v_gene: TRBV5-1; j_gene: TRBJ1-1; abundance: once; d_gene: -; CDR3aa: CASSLGGGDLVGTEAFF; CDR3nt: TGCGCCAGCAGCTTGGGAGGAGGGGACCTCGTGGGCACTGAAGCTTTCTTT
v_gene: TRBV29-1; j_gene: TRBJ2-5; abundance: -; d_gene: TRBD1; CDR3aa: CSVGWDSRETQYF; CDR3nt: TGCAGCGTTGGATGGGACAGTAGAGAGACCCAGTACTTC
v_gene: TRBV24-1; j_gene: TRBJ2-5; abundance: -; d_gene: -; CDR3aa: CATTSGGQETQYF; CDR3nt: TGTGCCACCACTTCCGGGGGCCAAGAGACCCAGTACTTC
v_gene: TRBV29-1; j_gene: TRBJ2-5; abundance: -; d_gene: TRBD1; CDR3aa: CRDRGREETQYF; CDR3nt: TGCAGAGACAGGGGGCGGGAAGAGACCCAGTACTTC